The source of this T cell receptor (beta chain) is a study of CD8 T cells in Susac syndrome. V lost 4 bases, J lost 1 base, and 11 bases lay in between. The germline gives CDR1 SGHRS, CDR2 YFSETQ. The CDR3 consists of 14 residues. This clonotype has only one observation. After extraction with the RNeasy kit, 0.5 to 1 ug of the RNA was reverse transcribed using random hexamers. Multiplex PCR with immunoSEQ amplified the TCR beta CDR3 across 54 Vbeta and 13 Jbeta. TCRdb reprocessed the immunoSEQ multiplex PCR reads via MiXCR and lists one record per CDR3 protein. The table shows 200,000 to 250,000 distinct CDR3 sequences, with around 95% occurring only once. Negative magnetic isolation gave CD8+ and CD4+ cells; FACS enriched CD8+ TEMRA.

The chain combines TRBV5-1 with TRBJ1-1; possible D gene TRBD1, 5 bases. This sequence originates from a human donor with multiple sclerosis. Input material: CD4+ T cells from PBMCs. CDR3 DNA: TGCGCCAGCAGCCAAGGGGTAGCGAACACTGAAGCTTTCTTT. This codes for CASSQGVANTEAFF. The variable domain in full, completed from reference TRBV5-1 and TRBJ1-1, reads KAGVTQTPRYLIKTRGQQVTLSCSPISGHRSVSWYQQTPGQGLQFLFEYFSETQRNKGNFPGRFSGRQFSNSRSEMNVSTLELGDSALYLCASSQGVANTEAFFGQGTRLTVV.